This TCR beta chain was captured by sequencing in a study of CD8+ T cells in alopecia areata. Looking at the study overall: Treatment ran 6 to 18 months, with 6 months of follow-up afterward.

Study conclusions and caveats: While tofacitinib was given, many expanded lesional clones persisted in scalp and blood. Any link of baseline CD8+ expansion to response, resting on one nonresponder, remains uncertain.

Following RNA extraction, reverse transcription yielded cDNA that acted as the sequencing template. Method: immunoSEQ multiplex PCR; TCRdb's copy keeps in-frame clones and lacks some. The table lists about 190,000 clones, approximately 60% of them singletons, with 0.69% in the top ten. Losses at the gene ends were 0 bases for V and 8 bases for J; bases not matched to a gene: 17. The V gene's germline CDR1 is GTSNPN and CDR2 SVGIG (reference sequence). This CDR3 has 18 amino acids. Concerning this clone itself: Its antigen is unknown.

Treatment: oral pan-JAK inhibitor, 5-10 mg twice daily. Isolation of CD4+ and CD8+ T cells from PBMCs was achieved by sorting. This TCR derives from a human donor with alopecia areata. The rearrangement uses TRBV30 and TRBJ2-1; 9 bases are shared with TRBD2. Sequences were derived from CD4+ T cells sorted from blood, sampled at week 4, from a patient treated with tofacitinib. In DNA form, the CDR3 reads TGTGCCTGGAGTGTACCCTATGCCGTAGCGGGAGAGGGCGATGAGCAGTTCTTC. Amino acids: CAWSVPYAVAGEGDEQFF. The variable domain in full, with the rest retrieved from reference TRBV30 and TRBJ2-1, is SQTIHQWPATLVQPVGSPLSLECTVEGTSNPNLYWYRQAAGRGLQLLFYSVGIGQISSEVPQNLSASRPQDRQFILSSKKLLLSDSGFYLCAWSVPYAVAGEGDEQFFGPGTRLTVL.